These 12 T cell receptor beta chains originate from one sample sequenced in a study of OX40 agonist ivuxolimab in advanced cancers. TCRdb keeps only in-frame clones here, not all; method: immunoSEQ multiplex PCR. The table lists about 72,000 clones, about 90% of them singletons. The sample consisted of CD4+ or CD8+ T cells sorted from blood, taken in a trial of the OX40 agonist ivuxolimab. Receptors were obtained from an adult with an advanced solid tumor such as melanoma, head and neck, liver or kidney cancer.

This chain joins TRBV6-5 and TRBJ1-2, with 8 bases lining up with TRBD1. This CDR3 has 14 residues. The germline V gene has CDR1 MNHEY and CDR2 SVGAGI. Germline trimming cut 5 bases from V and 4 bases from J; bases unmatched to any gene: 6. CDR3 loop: CASSLTGEGYGYTF. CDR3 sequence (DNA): TGTGCCAGCAGTCTGACAGGGGAGGGCTATGGCTACACCTTC.

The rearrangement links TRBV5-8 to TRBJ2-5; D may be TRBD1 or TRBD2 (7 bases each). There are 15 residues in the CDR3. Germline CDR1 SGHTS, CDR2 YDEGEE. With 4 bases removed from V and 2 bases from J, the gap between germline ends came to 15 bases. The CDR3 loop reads CASSQGGPMQETQYF. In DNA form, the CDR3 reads TGTGCCAGCAGCCAGGGGGGGCCAATGCAAGAGACCCAGTACTTC.

For the CDR3, the DNA is TGTGCCAGCACAGAGCGGGTGAACACTGAAGCTTTCTTT. Its protein is CASTERVNTEAFF. The J gene is TRBJ1-1, the V gene TRBV6-6; no definite D call. Germline V gene sequence: CDR1 MNHNY, CDR2 SVGAGI (reference sequence). CDR3 length: 13 residues. Trimming removed 7 bases at V and 0 bases at J, with 9 bases between.

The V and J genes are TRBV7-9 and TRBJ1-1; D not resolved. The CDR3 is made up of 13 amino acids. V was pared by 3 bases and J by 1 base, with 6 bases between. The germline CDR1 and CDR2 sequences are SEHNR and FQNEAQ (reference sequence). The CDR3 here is CASSFSENTEAFF. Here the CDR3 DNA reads TGTGCCAGCAGCTTTTCGGAGAACACTGAAGCTTTCTTT.

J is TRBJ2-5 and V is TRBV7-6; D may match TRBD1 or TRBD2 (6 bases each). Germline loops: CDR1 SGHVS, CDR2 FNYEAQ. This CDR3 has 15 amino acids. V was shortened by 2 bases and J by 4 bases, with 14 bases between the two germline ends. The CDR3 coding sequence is TGTGCCAGCAGCTTATCGGCAGGGGAGGTAGAGACCCAGTACTTC. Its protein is CASSLSAGEVETQYF. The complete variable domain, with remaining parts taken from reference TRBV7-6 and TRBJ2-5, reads GAGVSQSPRYKVTKRGQDVALRCDPISGHVSLYWYRQALGQGPEFLTYFNYEAQQDKSGLPNDRFSAERPEGSISTLTIQRTEQRDSAMYRCASSLSAGEVETQYFGPGTRLLVL.

DNA of the CDR3: TGTGCCACCAGCAGAGACCCAGGAGCCTACGAGCAGTACTTC. Protein product: CATSRDPGAYEQYF. V gene TRBV15 combines with J gene TRBJ2-7; D gene unclear. V dropped 0 bases and J dropped 2 bases, with 8 bases sitting between them. The CDR3 is 14 residues long. Germline V gives CDR1 LNHNV, CDR2 YYDKDF (reference sequence).

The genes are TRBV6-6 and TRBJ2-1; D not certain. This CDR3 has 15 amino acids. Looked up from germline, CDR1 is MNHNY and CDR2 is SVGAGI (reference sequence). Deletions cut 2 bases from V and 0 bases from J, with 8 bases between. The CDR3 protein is CASSYRAPSYNEQFF. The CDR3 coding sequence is TGTGCCAGCAGTTACAGGGCACCCTCCTACAATGAGCAGTTCTTC.

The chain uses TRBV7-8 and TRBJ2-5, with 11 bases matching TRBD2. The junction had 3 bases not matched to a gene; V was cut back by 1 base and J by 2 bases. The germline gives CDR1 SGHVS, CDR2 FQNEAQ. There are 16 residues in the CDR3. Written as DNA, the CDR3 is TGTGCCAGCAGCTTAGGGGGACTAGCGGTACAAGAGACCCAGTACTTC. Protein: CASSLGGLAVQETQYF.

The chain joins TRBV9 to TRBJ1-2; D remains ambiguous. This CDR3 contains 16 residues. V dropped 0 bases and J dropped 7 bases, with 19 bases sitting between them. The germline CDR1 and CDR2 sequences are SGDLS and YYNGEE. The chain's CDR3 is CASSVGAGAPSGGYTF. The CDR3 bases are TGTGCCAGCAGCGTAGGTGCAGGTGCACCCAGCGGTGGCTACACCTTC. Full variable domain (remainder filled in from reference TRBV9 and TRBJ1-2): DSGVTQTPKHLITATGQRVTLRCSPRSGDLSVYWYQQSLDQGLQFLIQYYNGEERAKGNILERFSAQQFPDLHSELNLSSLELGDSALYFCASSVGAGAPSGGYTFGSGTRLTVV.

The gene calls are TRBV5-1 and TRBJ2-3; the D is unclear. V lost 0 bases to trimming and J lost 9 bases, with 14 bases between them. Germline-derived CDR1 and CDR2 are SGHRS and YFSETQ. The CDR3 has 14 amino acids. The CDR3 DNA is TGCGCCAGCAGCTTGGCCGTCGGACCGAAAACGCAGTATTTT. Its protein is CASSLAVGPKTQYF.

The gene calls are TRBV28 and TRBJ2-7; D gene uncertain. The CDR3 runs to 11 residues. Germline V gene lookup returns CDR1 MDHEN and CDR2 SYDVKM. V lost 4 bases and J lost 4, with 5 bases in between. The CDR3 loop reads CASSSAYEQYF. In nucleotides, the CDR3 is TGTGCCAGCAGTTCTGCGTACGAGCAGTACTTC.

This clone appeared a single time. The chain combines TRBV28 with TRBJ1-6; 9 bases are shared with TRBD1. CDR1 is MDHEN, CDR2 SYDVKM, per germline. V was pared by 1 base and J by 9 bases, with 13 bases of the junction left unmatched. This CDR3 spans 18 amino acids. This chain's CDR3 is CASSLLWSGTGRSSPLHF. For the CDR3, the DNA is TGTGCCAGCAGTTTATTGTGGTCTGGGACAGGGAGGAGTTCACCCCTCCACTTT.